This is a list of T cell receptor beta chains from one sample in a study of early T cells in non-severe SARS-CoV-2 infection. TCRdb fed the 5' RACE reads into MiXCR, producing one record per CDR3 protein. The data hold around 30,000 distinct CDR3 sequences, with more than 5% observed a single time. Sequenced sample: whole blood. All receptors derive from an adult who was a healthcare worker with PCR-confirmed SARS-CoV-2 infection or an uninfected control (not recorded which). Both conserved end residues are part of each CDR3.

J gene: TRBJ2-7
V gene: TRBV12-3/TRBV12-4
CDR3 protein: CASSFGGYEQYF

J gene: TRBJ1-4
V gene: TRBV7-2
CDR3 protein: CASSLTAANEKLFF

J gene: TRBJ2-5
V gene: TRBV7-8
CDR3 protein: CASSLWGGFPETQYF

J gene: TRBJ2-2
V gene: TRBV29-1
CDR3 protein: CSVLPGGNTGELFF

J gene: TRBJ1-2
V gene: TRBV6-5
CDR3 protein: CASSYDLQGYGYTF

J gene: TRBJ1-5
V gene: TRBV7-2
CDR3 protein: CASSTQENQPQHF

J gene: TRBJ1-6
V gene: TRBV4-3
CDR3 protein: CASSQGVYSPLHF

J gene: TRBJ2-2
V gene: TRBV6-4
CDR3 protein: CASSRGPPANTGELFF

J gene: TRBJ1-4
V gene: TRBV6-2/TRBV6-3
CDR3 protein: CASSYSKAEGLFF

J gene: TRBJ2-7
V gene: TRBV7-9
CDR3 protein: CASPGQGAGEQYF

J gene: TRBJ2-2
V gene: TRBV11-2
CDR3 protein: CASSLQTGQNTGELFF

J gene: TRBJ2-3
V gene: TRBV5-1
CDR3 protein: CASSDSHVVRQADTQYF

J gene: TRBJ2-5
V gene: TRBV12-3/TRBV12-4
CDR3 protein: CASSLSGGLETQYF

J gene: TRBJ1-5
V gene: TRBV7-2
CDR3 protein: CASSFTALQPQHF

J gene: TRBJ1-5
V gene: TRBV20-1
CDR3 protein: CSARDSQGAFNQPQHF

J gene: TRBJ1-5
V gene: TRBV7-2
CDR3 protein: CASSLSPQPLSNQPQHF

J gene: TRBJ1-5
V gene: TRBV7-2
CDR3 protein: CASSENRGPQPQHF

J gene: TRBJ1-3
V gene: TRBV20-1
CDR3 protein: CSAEPYSGNTIYF

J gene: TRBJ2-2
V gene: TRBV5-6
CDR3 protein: CASSLRVNTGELFF

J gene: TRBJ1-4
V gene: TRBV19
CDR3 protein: CASRAGYEKLFF

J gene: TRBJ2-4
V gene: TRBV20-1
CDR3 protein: CSARVERPGQGGNIQYF

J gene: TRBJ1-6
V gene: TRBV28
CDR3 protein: CASSLSGVFLHF

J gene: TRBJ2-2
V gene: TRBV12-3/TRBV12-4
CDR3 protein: CASSYGTGNTGELFF

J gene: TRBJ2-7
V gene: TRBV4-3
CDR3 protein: CASSQDHLGPLGEQYF

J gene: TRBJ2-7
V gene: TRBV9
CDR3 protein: CASSGTRGAYEQYF

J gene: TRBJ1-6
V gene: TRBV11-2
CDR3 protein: CASSLAGSPLHF

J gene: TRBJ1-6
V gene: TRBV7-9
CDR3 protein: CASRTTGTSSPLHF

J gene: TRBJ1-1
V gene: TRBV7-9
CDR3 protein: CASSLAFEAFF

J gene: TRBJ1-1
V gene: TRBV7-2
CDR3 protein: CASSLGGTGKGGTEAFF

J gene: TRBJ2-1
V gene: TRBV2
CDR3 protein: CASSRQGFSYNEQFF

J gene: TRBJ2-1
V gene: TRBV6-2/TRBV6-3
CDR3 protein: CASSYTGVGGNEQFF

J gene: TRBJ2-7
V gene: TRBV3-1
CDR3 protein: CASSQDTAQSLYEQYF

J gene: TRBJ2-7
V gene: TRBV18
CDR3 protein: CASSRGQGDEQYF

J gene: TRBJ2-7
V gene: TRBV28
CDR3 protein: CASSSRQGAYEQYF

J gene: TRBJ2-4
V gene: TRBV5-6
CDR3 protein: CASSLWGGPLAKNIQYF

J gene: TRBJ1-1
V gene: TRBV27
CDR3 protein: CASGQTGRTEAFF

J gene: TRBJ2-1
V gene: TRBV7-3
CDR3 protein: CASSLQLISYNEQFF

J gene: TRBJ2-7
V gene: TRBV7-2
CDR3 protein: CASSPGPAAGEQYF

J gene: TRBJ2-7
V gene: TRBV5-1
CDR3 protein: CASSPGRHSYEQYF

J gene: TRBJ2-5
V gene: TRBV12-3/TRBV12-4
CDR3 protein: CASSLVRDGAQYF

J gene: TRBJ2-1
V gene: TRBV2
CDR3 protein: CASNFGTSGGSYNEQFF

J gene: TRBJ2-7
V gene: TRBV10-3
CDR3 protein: CAITRSDEQYF

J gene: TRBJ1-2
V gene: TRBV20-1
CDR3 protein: CSARVPRGRGYTF

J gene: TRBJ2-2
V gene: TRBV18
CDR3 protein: CASSPFRVSGTFANTGELFF

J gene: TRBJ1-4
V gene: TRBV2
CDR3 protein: CASMTGPNEKLFF

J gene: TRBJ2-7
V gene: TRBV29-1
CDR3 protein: CSVEDPTGYEQYF

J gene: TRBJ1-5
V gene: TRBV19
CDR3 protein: CASSIGPYSNQPQHF

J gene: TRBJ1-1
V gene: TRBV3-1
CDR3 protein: CASSRTDTMNTEAFF

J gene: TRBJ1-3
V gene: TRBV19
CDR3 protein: CASSRQDGISGNTIYF

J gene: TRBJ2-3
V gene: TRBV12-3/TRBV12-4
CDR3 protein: CASKIRTNTDTQYF

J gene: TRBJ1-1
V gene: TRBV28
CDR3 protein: CASSLLPGQGDTEAFF

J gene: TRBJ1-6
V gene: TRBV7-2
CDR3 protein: CASSLEQGNRNSPLHF

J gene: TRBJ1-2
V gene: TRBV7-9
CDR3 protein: CASSFHNYGYTF

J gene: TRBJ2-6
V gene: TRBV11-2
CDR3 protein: CASSSRGQSSGANVLTF

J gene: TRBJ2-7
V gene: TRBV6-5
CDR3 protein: CASSRRGDYEQYF

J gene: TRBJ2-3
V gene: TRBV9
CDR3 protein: CASSVDRLYTDTQYF

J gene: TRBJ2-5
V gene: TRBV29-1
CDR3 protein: CSVEHLQETQYF

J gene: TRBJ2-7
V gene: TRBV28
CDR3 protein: CASSPTGTAYEQYF